One sample yielded the 32 T cell receptor beta chains listed below, sequenced in a study of early T cells in non-severe SARS-CoV-2 infection. TCRdb re-derived calls from the 5' RACE reads in MiXCR, one entry per CDR3 protein. The repertoire includes about 72,000 distinct CDR3 sequences, 10% of them detected once, and about 8.3% sits in the top ten. The source material was whole blood, sampled at baseline. Receptors originate from an adult who was a healthcare worker with PCR-confirmed SARS-CoV-2 infection or an uninfected control (not recorded which).

V usage is TRBV24-1 and J usage is TRBJ2-3, with D possibly being TRBD2 (5 bases). This CDR3 is built from 13 residues. V was shortened by 5 bases and J by 3 bases, with 8 bases between the two germline ends. Germline V gene lookup returns CDR1 KGHDR and CDR2 SFDVKD. The CDR3 region is CATSVGSTDTQYF. The DNA for the CDR3 is TGTGCCACCAGTGTAGGGAGTACAGATACGCAGTATTTT.

This clonotype showed up many times. The chain employs TRBV19 and TRBJ2-5, with 8 positions matching TRBD2. The J segment lost 2 bases and the V segment lost 3 bases, leaving 5 bases of the junction unmatched. Germline V gives CDR1 LNHDA, CDR2 SQIVND (reference sequence). This CDR3 contains 15 residues. Here the CDR3 DNA reads TGTGCCAGTAGTATTGGGAGCGGGAGTCAAGAGACCCAGTACTTC. This sequence encodes CASSIGSGSQETQYF. The full variable domain, rest sourced from reference TRBV19 and TRBJ2-5, is DGGITQSPKYLFRKEGQNVTLSCEQNLNHDAMYWYRQDPGQGLRLIYYSQIVNDFQKGDIAEGYSVSREKKESFPLTVTSAQKNPTAFYLCASSIGSGSQETQYFGPGTRLLVL.

Only a few counts were recorded for this clonotype. The CDR3 DNA sequence: TGTGCCTGGAAGACGACTAGCGGGGGAGAACTATCTTTCTTC. It is translated as CAWKTTSGGELSFF. This chain connects TRBV30 to TRBJ2-1; 12 nucleotides align to TRBD2. Germline V gene lookup returns CDR1 GTSNPN and CDR2 SVGIG (reference sequence). After removal of 4 bases from V and 16 bases from J, the junction contained 14 bases not matched to a gene. This CDR3 spans 14 amino acids.

This clonotype was seen a handful of times. This chain links TRBV2 with TRBJ1-1; 9 bases are shared with TRBD1. Trimming removed 4 bases from V and 6 bases from J; junction bases left unmatched: 6. The germline gives CDR1 SNHLY, CDR2 FYNNEI. CDR3 length: 14 residues. The CDR3 protein is CASSADRGVPEAFF. In DNA form, the CDR3 reads TGTGCCAGCAGTGCGGACAGGGGTGTGCCTGAAGCTTTCTTT.

This clonotype was counted only a few times. The genes are TRBV19 and TRBJ2-5, with D possibly called TRBD1 or TRBD2 (5 bases each). Germline CDR1 and CDR2: LNHDA and SQIVND (reference sequence). This CDR3 contains 13 residues. The V and J ends lost 5 bases and 7 bases respectively, with 14 bases between them. CDR3 in amino acids: CASSRGIAGTQYF. The CDR3 DNA reads as TGTGCCAGTAGTCGGGGCATCGCGGGGACCCAGTACTTC. The complete variable domain, with remaining parts taken from reference TRBV19 and TRBJ2-5, reads DGGITQSPKYLFRKEGQNVTLSCEQNLNHDAMYWYRQDPGQGLRLIYYSQIVNDFQKGDIAEGYSVSREKKESFPLTVTSAQKNPTAFYLCASSRGIAGTQYFGPGTRLLVL.

This clonotype has a handful of counts. The rearrangement links TRBV12-3 or TRBV12-4 to TRBJ1-3; D unclear. V shed 5 bases and J shed 2 bases, with 10 bases lying between them. The CDR3 totals 14 residues. CDR3 loop: CASSPIRTGNTIYF. Written as DNA, the CDR3 is TGTGCCAGCAGTCCGATCAGAACTGGAAACACCATATATTTT.

The chain recombines TRBV24-1 with TRBJ2-3, with no clear D. The germline V gene encodes CDR1 KGHDR and CDR2 SFDVKD. V lost 3 bases to trimming and J lost 3 bases, with 6 bases between them. The CDR3 is 13 amino acids. The CDR3 loop is CATSDPLTDTQYF. The CDR3 coding sequence is TGTGCCACCAGTGATCCCCTGACAGATACGCAGTATTTT.

Only a few counts were recorded for this clonotype. The chain carries TRBV7-3 and TRBJ2-5, with no clear D. Looked up from germline, CDR1 is SGHTA and CDR2 is FQGTGA. This CDR3 has 12 amino acids. The ends were cut back, 5 bases at V and 7 bases at J, with 11 bases in the middle. CDR3 DNA: TGTGCCAGCAGCGAGAACGAAGGGACCCAGTACTTC. Its translation is CASSENEGTQYF.

A few counts support this clonotype. The gene calls are TRBV7-8 and TRBJ2-3; D is ambiguous. The CDR3 is 15 amino acids. Germline lookup yields CDR1 SGHVS and CDR2 FQNEAQ. Between the trimmed V and J ends, which lost 1 base and 3 bases, there was a span of 11 bases. In DNA form, the CDR3 reads TGTGCCAGCAGCTTAGAGGGCAAGGAGACAGATACGCAGTATTTT. This codes for CASSLEGKETDTQYF.

This clonotype was counted between two and nine times. Written as DNA, the CDR3 is TGTGCCAGCAGGGGGACTAGGAGTGTGGGAGAGACCCAGTACTTC. It encodes CASRGTRSVGETQYF. This sequence joins TRBV2 and TRBJ2-5, with 8 bases identical to TRBD2. CDR3 length: 15 amino acids. Germline V gene sequence: CDR1 SNHLY, CDR2 FYNNEI. V shed 6 bases and J 4 bases; nucleotides not matched to a gene: 10.

This clonotype was seen ten or more times. The chain joins TRBV20-1 to TRBJ2-3; D is undetermined. CDR3 length: 13 residues. Germline values: CDR1 DFQATT, CDR2 SNEGSKA (reference sequence). Trimming removed 1 base at V and 6 bases at J, with 11 bases between. CDR3 protein: CSARVRAKDTQYF. In DNA form, the CDR3 reads TGCAGTGCTAGAGTGCGCGCGAAGGATACGCAGTATTTT.

V is TRBV7-9 and J is TRBJ2-2; D is uncertain. The V end lost 5 bases, the J end lost 5 bases, and 15 bases lay between the germline ends. CDR3 length: 15 amino acids. CDR1 and CDR2 (germline): SEHNR, FQNEAQ (reference sequence). This CDR3 is CASSEGPPGTGELFF. As DNA, the CDR3 is TGTGCCAGCAGCGAAGGCCCCCCCGGGACCGGGGAGCTGTTTTTT.

This clonotype occurred many times. The V call is TRBV9, the J call TRBJ1-3; possible D gene TRBD1, 6 bases. Germline values: CDR1 SGDLS, CDR2 YYNGEE. The CDR3 totals 16 residues. Trimming took off 4 bases at V and 0 bases at J, with 14 bases between the two ends. The CDR3, as DNA: TGTGCCAGCAGCTCTCCAGGGGTCCGCTCTGGAAACACCATATATTTT. Translating it yields CASSSPGVRSGNTIYF.

The gene calls are TRBV12-3 or TRBV12-4 and TRBJ1-2, with unresolved D. The CDR3 covers 14 residues. Trimming removed 5 bases at V and 4 bases at J, with 14 bases between. DNA for the CDR3: TGTGCCAGCAGTAGAAGTGGAGGCGGCTATGGCTACACCTTC. Its translation: CASSRSGGGYGYTF.

The J gene is TRBJ2-7, the V gene TRBV11-2; maybe TRBD2 (6 bases). This CDR3 comprises 16 residues. Germline-derived CDR1 and CDR2 are SGHAT and FQNNGV. V was cut by 3 bases and J by 7 bases, with 22 bases left in between. The CDR3 nucleotides read TGTGCCAGCAGCTTTCCTTGGGGGGTAGGTAGAAGAGAGCAGTACTTC. This translates into CASSFPWGVGRREQYF.

This chain uses TRBV2 with TRBJ2-4; D tentatively fits TRBD1 or TRBD2 (6 bases each). CDR1 is SNHLY, CDR2 FYNNEI, per germline. Between the trimmed V and J ends, which lost 10 bases and 1 base, there was a span of 14 bases. The CDR3 totals 14 residues. The CDR3: CATNLGGAKNIQYF. The CDR3 DNA reads TGTGCCACCAACTTAGGGGGGGCCAAAAACATTCAGTACTTC. Based on the CDR3 plus reference TRBV2 and TRBJ2-4, the full variable domain is EPEVTQTPSHQVTQMGQEVILRCVPISNHLYFYWYRQILGQKVEFLVSFYNNEISEKSEIFDDQFSVERPDGSNFTLKIRSTKLEDSAMYFCATNLGGAKNIQYFGAGTRLSVL.

V and J are TRBV5-5 and TRBJ1-3; the D gene is possibly TRBD1 (5 bases). The ends were cut back, 4 bases at V and 9 bases at J, with 17 bases in the middle. Germline V gene data show CDR1 as SGHKS and CDR2 as YYEKEE (reference sequence). The CDR3 spans 14 residues. The CDR3 DNA sequence: TGTGCCAGCAGCGCGACAGTCTTGGTAACCACCATATATTTT. Its translation: CASSATVLVTTIYF. Filled out from reference TRBV5-5 and TRBJ1-3, the complete variable domain reads DAGVTQSPTHLIKTRGQQVTLRCSPISGHKSVSWYQQVLGQGPQFIFQYYEKEERGRGNFPDRFSARQFPNYSSELNVNALLLGDSALYLCASSATVLVTTIYFGEGSWLTVV.

As to this clonotype: Sequence at one end of the junction differs from germline and may be a read error. The rearrangement links TRBV7-9 to TRBJ1-3; D not resolved. The length of the CDR3 is 14 residues. In germline, CDR1 is SEHNR, CDR2 FQNEAQ (reference sequence). CDR3 protein: CASSPDISENTIYF. The CDR3 DNA is TGTGCCAGCAGTCCTGACATATCTGAAAACACCATATATTTT.

The chain recombines TRBV9 with TRBJ1-2; a possible D gene is TRBD1 (5 bases). CDR1 and CDR2 from the germline V gene are SGDLS and YYNGEE. V lost 4 bases and J 6 bases, leaving 22 bases between the germline ends. The CDR3 spans 16 residues. The CDR3 bases are TGTGCCAGCAGCCTCCAGTCGGGCCACGGGGGAAATGGCTACACCTTC. It translates to CASSLQSGHGGNGYTF.

This clonotype was seen ten or more times. This chain uses TRBV7-2 with TRBJ2-6, with D perhaps TRBD2 (6 bases). V was trimmed by 3 bases and J by 1 base, leaving 7 bases between them. The germline CDR1 and CDR2 sequences are SGHTA and FQGNSA. There are 15 residues in the CDR3. The CDR3 sequence is CASSFGGSGANVLTF. The CDR3 nucleotides are TGTGCCAGCAGCTTCGGGGGATCTGGGGCCAACGTCCTGACTTTC.

This clonotype has ten or more counts. For the CDR3, the DNA is TGCAGTGCTAGACGCCCGGGACTCCAACCGGAGACCCAGTACTTC. This sequence encodes CSARRPGLQPETQYF. This sequence joins TRBV20-1 and TRBJ2-5, with TRBD2 as a possible D gene (6 bases). The CDR3 has 15 residues. Germline loops: CDR1 DFQATT, CDR2 SNEGSKA (reference sequence). Trimming left V 2 bases short and J 5 bases short, with 18 bases between.

This clonotype was counted ten times or more. The genes are TRBV12-3 or TRBV12-4 and TRBJ2-1; 11 bases match TRBD2. V lost 6 bases and J lost 9; bases outside the gene matches: 13. The CDR3 covers 16 residues. CDR3 nucleotide sequence: TGTGCCAGCAGATTTAGCGGGGGGGCCTTGAAGGGTGAGCAGTTCTTC. Its translation: CASRFSGGALKGEQFF.

This clonotype was counted at least ten times. The rearrangement links TRBV7-6 to TRBJ1-1; 8 bases line up with TRBD1. This CDR3 is 12 amino acids long. The germline V gene has CDR1 SGHVS and CDR2 FNYEAQ. The V segment lost 6 bases and the J segment 9 bases; nucleotides outside the gene matches: 6. The CDR3 loop is CASSYGQGKAFF. CDR3 nucleotides: TGTGCCAGCAGTTACGGACAGGGAAAAGCTTTCTTT.

This clonotype was observed many times. The chain carries TRBV27 and TRBJ1-4; D is possibly TRBD1 (5 bases). From germline, CDR1 is MNHEY and CDR2 SMNVEV (reference sequence). Deletions cut 5 bases from V and 3 bases from J, with 13 bases between. The CDR3 covers 15 residues. The CDR3 is CASSQGVSANEKLFF. The CDR3 region has the DNA TGTGCCAGCAGTCAAGGGGTTTCAGCTAATGAAAAACTGTTTTTT.

The rearrangement joins TRBV5-1 to TRBJ1-4, with a weak D call TRBD1 (6 bases). The CDR3 runs 15 residues. Germline V CDR1 and CDR2: SGHRS, YFSETQ. Trimming removed 0 bases from V and 4 bases from J, with 10 bases in between. CDR3: CASSLDGRGNEKLFF. For the CDR3, the DNA is TGCGCCAGCAGCTTGGACGGCAGGGGTAATGAAAAACTGTTTTTT.

This clonotype was counted between two and nine times. The chain recombines TRBV27 with TRBJ1-1; no clear D. Trimming stripped 5 bases from V and 0 bases from J, with 7 bases between. Germline assignment: CDR1 MNHEY and CDR2 SMNVEV (reference sequence). The CDR3 spans 13 residues. CDR3 in DNA: TGTGCCAGCAGTCGCCTCCTGAACACTGAAGCTTTCTTT. Translated: CASSRLLNTEAFF.

This clonotype has a count of ten or more. This rearrangement joins TRBV6-5 to TRBJ2-3, with TRBD2 matching 8 bases. This CDR3 has 14 amino acids. Trimming at V came to 2 bases and at J to 4 bases, leaving 2 bases not matched to a gene. Germline V gene data show CDR1 as MNHEY and CDR2 as SVGAGI. Here the CDR3 DNA reads TGTGCCAGCAGTTACCAAGCGGGGGCAGATACGCAGTATTTT. Translation gives CASSYQAGADTQYF.

The rearrangement links TRBV4-1 to TRBJ2-3; D is possibly TRBD2 (7 bases). Germline lookup yields CDR1 MGHRA and CDR2 YSYEKL. The V end lost 4 bases, the J end lost 2 bases, and 16 bases lay between the germline ends. The CDR3 runs 16 residues. The CDR3 region is CASSLARGAYTDTQYF. In nucleotides, the CDR3 is TGCGCCAGCAGCCTAGCACGGGGGGCCTACACAGATACGCAGTATTTT.

CDR3 sequence (DNA): TGTGCCAGCAGCTTGGGACAGAGGGATACGCAGTATTTT. As protein: CASSLGQRDTQYF. The rearrangement uses TRBV5-4 and TRBJ2-3; weak D call: TRBD1 (5 bases). The germline V and J ends were trimmed by 0 bases and 6 bases, with 8 bases remaining between them. This CDR3 contains 13 residues. The germline V gene has CDR1 SGHNT and CDR2 YYREEE (reference sequence).

This clonotype appeared a few times. The rearrangement links TRBV4-2 to TRBJ1-5; 7 bases fit TRBD1. The CDR3 is 17 amino acids. V trimming: 0 bases; J trimming: 5 bases; junction bases outside the gene matches: 10. Germline-derived CDR1 and CDR2 are LGHNA and YNFKEQ. This CDR3 reads CASSQDLSTGRDQPQHF. The CDR3 DNA reads as TGTGCCAGCAGCCAAGATCTATCGACAGGGAGAGATCAGCCCCAGCATTTT.

The sample holds a few counts of this clonotype. The CDR3 reads CASSGTGRSTDTQYF. CDR3 sequence (DNA): TGCGCCAGCAGCGGGACAGGGAGAAGCACAGATACGCAGTATTTT. This chain links TRBV5-1 with TRBJ2-3, with 9 bases identical to TRBD1. Germline V gene data show CDR1 as SGHRS and CDR2 as YFSETQ. Losses at the gene ends were 4 bases for V and 0 bases for J; bases not matched to a gene: 3. The CDR3 totals 15 residues. The whole variable domain, filled in from reference TRBV5-1 and TRBJ2-3, reads KAGVTQTPRYLIKTRGQQVTLSCSPISGHRSVSWYQQTPGQGLQFLFEYFSETQRNKGNFPGRFSGRQFSNSRSEMNVSTLELGDSALYLCASSGTGRSTDTQYFGPGTRLTVL.

The V call is TRBV7-6, the J call TRBJ2-2, with D hard to call. CDR1 SGHVS and CDR2 FNYEAQ come from the germline V gene. Trimming removed 4 bases from V and 6 bases from J, with 9 bases in between. The CDR3 covers 13 residues. The CDR3: CASSSPYPGELFF. The CDR3 region has the DNA TGTGCCAGCAGCTCCCCGTACCCCGGGGAGCTGTTTTTT.